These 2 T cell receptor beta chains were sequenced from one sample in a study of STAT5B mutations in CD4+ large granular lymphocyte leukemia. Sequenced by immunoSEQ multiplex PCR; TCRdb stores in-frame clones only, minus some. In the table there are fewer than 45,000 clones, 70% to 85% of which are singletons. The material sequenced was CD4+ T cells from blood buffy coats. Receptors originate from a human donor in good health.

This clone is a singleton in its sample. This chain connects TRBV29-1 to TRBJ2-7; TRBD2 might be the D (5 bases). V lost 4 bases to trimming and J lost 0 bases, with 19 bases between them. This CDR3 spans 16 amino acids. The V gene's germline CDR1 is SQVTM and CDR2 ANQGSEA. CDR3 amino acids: CSVVLAERFSSYEQYF. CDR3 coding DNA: TGCAGCGTTGTGCTAGCCGAGCGCTTCAGCTCCTACGAGCAGTACTTC.

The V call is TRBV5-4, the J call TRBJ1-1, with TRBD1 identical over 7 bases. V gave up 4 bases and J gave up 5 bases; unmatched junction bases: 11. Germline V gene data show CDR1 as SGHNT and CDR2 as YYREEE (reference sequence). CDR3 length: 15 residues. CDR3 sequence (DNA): TGTGCCAGCAGCCTACCTACAGGGGAGGTAACTGAAGCTTTCTTT. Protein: CASSLPTGEVTEAFF.